A selection of T cell receptor beta chains follows, all from one sample in a study of control samples from healthy donors and cancer patients. This table comes from immunoSEQ multiplex PCR, and its TCRdb copy is limited to in-frame clones, with some not included. The sample lists about 120,000 clones, approximately 94% occurring once. The specimen sequenced was PBMCs. These receptors were collected from a man aged 50-59 years with head and neck cancer. Each CDR3 is given with its conserved first and last residue. A D gene is named only where the DNA matches it firmly. Not all rows give a size; the values are once, few, many and, for expanded clones, a class.

J gene: TRBJ2-7; D gene: NA; V gene: TRBV21-1; clone size: NA; CDR3 DNA: TGTGCCAGCAGCTCCCCAGGCCAATACGAGCAGTACTTC; CDR3 protein: CASSSPGQYEQYF
J gene: TRBJ1-3; D gene: NA; V gene: TRBV30; clone size: once; CDR3 DNA: TGTGCCTGGAGTTACGGGGTCTCTGGAAACACCATATATTTT; CDR3 protein: CAWSYGVSGNTIYF
J gene: TRBJ1-5; D gene: NA; V gene: TRBV6-2/TRBV6-3; clone size: NA; CDR3 DNA: TGTGCCAGCAGTTACGCGTTGGGAGGGGAGGGCAATCAGCCCCAGCATTTT; CDR3 protein: CASSYALGGEGNQPQHF
J gene: TRBJ1-2; D gene: NA; V gene: TRBV28; clone size: NA; CDR3 DNA: TGTGCCAGCAGTTTGGGGGAGCTCGGCTACACCTTC; CDR3 protein: CASSLGELGYTF
J gene: TRBJ1-5; D gene: NA; V gene: TRBV7-6; clone size: few; CDR3 DNA: TGTGCCAGCAGCTTAGTTGCAGGATCTATCAACCAGCCCCAGCATTTT; CDR3 protein: CASSLVAGSINQPQHF
J gene: TRBJ2-7; D gene: TRBD2; V gene: TRBV13; clone size: NA; CDR3 DNA: TGTGCCAGCAGCCAACCGGGACTATTCTCCCACGAGCAGTACTTC; CDR3 protein: CASSQPGLFSHEQYF
J gene: TRBJ2-3; D gene: NA; V gene: TRBV7-2; clone size: NA; CDR3 DNA: TGTGCCAGCAGATCGGGGAGGAGGACAGATACGCAGTATTTT; CDR3 protein: CASRSGRRTDTQYF
J gene: TRBJ2-3; D gene: NA; V gene: TRBV6-5; clone size: NA; CDR3 DNA: TGTGCCATTACGAGGGGGGGCCGCACAGATACGCAGTATTTT; CDR3 protein: CAITRGGRTDTQYF
J gene: TRBJ2-3; D gene: NA; V gene: TRBV7-9; clone size: NA; CDR3 DNA: TGTGCCATCTTTGGGCCGGGGGGCGCCGCAGATACGCAGTATTTT; CDR3 protein: CAIFGPGGAADTQYF
J gene: TRBJ1-2; D gene: NA; V gene: TRBV6-5; clone size: NA; CDR3 DNA: TGTGCCAGCAGAGGAAACCGGGAAAACTATGGCTACACCTTC; CDR3 protein: CASRGNRENYGYTF
J gene: TRBJ2-7; D gene: TRBD1; V gene: TRBV5-1; clone size: NA; CDR3 DNA: TGCGCCAGCAGCCCTGGAAGGGACAGCACCTACGAGCAGTACTTC; CDR3 protein: CASSPGRDSTYEQYF
J gene: TRBJ1-2; D gene: TRBD1; V gene: TRBV19; clone size: NA; CDR3 DNA: TGTGCCAGTAGTAGGGCTCCAGGGGGCGATAACTATGGCTACACCTTC; CDR3 protein: CASSRAPGGDNYGYTF
J gene: TRBJ1-2; D gene: NA; V gene: TRBV5-5; clone size: NA; CDR3 DNA: TGTGCCAGCAGCACGACAGCTAACTATGGCTACACCTTC; CDR3 protein: CASSTTANYGYTF
J gene: TRBJ1-6; D gene: TRBD1; V gene: TRBV2; clone size: once; CDR3 DNA: TGTGCCAGCAGTGAAGCCTTACAGGGGGCTAGAACTAATTCACCCCTCCACTTT; CDR3 protein: CASSEALQGARTNSPLHF
J gene: TRBJ2-2; D gene: TRBD2; V gene: TRBV7-9; clone size: NA; CDR3 DNA: TGTGCCAGCAGCCACGTAGCGGGGGGAAGAACCGGGGAGCTGTTTTTT; CDR3 protein: CASSHVAGGRTGELFF
J gene: TRBJ2-6; D gene: NA; V gene: TRBV6-6; clone size: NA; CDR3 DNA: TGTGCCAGCAGTCCCACAGGGTTGGGCTCTGGGGCCAACGTCCTGACTTTC; CDR3 protein: CASSPTGLGSGANVLTF
J gene: TRBJ2-5; D gene: NA; V gene: TRBV4-1; clone size: NA; CDR3 DNA: TGCGCCAGCAGCCACCTCTGGGGAGAGACCCAGTACTTC; CDR3 protein: CASSHLWGETQYF
J gene: TRBJ2-1; D gene: NA; V gene: TRBV11-3; clone size: NA; CDR3 DNA: TGTGCCAGCAGCTTGGGGGGGGCTTACAATGAGCAGTTCTTC; CDR3 protein: CASSLGGAYNEQFF
J gene: TRBJ1-4; D gene: NA; V gene: TRBV23-1; clone size: NA; CDR3 DNA: TGCGCCAGCAACCGAGTCCCCCCCGGGGCTAATGAAAAACTGTTTTTT; CDR3 protein: CASNRVPPGANEKLFF
J gene: TRBJ1-4; D gene: NA; V gene: TRBV6-1; clone size: NA; CDR3 DNA: TGTGCCAGCAGTGAGGCGGGGGGGGCTTCGGATGAAAAACTGTTTTTT; CDR3 protein: CASSEAGGASDEKLFF
J gene: TRBJ1-1; D gene: NA; V gene: TRBV7-9; clone size: NA; CDR3 DNA: TGTGCCAGCAGCTTAGGGGCCTGGGGGGATATGAACACTGAAGCTTTCTTT; CDR3 protein: CASSLGAWGDMNTEAFF
J gene: TRBJ2-5; D gene: NA; V gene: TRBV4-3; clone size: NA; CDR3 DNA: TGCGCCAGCAGCCAAGATTATGAGCAGGGGGGCGTGACCCAGTACTTC; CDR3 protein: CASSQDYEQGGVTQYF
J gene: TRBJ2-5; D gene: NA; V gene: TRBV7-8; clone size: NA; CDR3 DNA: TGTGCCAGCAGCTGGGCTTCTGGGGTTGGGGAGACCCAGTACTTC; CDR3 protein: CASSWASGVGETQYF
J gene: TRBJ2-7; D gene: NA; V gene: TRBV2; clone size: few; CDR3 DNA: TGTGCCAGCAGTGAAGGGACTTTCAACGAGCAGTACTTC; CDR3 protein: CASSEGTFNEQYF
J gene: TRBJ2-2; D gene: TRBD1; V gene: TRBV28; clone size: once; CDR3 DNA: TGTGCCAGCAGCTCTGAATGGGACAGTCGGAACACCGGGGAGCTGTTTTTT; CDR3 protein: CASSSEWDSRNTGELFF
J gene: TRBJ1-1; D gene: NA; V gene: TRBV6-4; clone size: NA; CDR3 DNA: TGTGCCAGCAGTGACGTGTTGAACACTGAAGCTTTCTTT; CDR3 protein: CASSDVLNTEAFF
J gene: TRBJ1-2; D gene: NA; V gene: TRBV7-9; clone size: NA; CDR3 DNA: TGTGCCAGCAGCTTACTGGGGTCCCGGACCTATGGCTACACCTTC; CDR3 protein: CASSLLGSRTYGYTF
J gene: TRBJ1-2; D gene: NA; V gene: TRBV20-1; clone size: NA; CDR3 DNA: TGCAGTGCTAGTTCTAGTACAGGCAGTAGCTATGGCTACACCTTC; CDR3 protein: CSASSSTGSSYGYTF
J gene: TRBJ2-1; D gene: NA; V gene: TRBV6-1; clone size: NA; CDR3 DNA: TGTGCCAGCAGTGATGCTACAATCGAGCAGTTCTTC; CDR3 protein: CASSDATIEQFF
J gene: TRBJ1-1; D gene: TRBD1; V gene: TRBV12-5; clone size: NA; CDR3 DNA: TGTGCTAGTGACCTGACAGGGCTAGAAGCTTTCTTT; CDR3 protein: CASDLTGLEAFF
J gene: TRBJ2-1; D gene: TRBD2; V gene: TRBV6-5; clone size: once; CDR3 DNA: TGTGCCAGCAGTACAAGCGGGGGTCTCAATGAGCAGTTCTTC; CDR3 protein: CASSTSGGLNEQFF
J gene: TRBJ2-1; D gene: NA; V gene: TRBV7-2; clone size: NA; CDR3 DNA: TGTGCCAGCAGAGGGGGGGCTGTCGATGAGCAGTTCTTC; CDR3 protein: CASRGGAVDEQFF
J gene: TRBJ2-1; D gene: TRBD2; V gene: TRBV13; clone size: NA; CDR3 DNA: TGTGCCAGCAGCTTAGTTGCGGGGGGTTCTCTAGGTGAGCAGTTCTTC; CDR3 protein: CASSLVAGGSLGEQFF
J gene: TRBJ1-3; D gene: NA; V gene: TRBV7-2; clone size: NA; CDR3 DNA: TGTGCCAGCAGATCAGGGGCCTCTGGAAACACCATATATTTT; CDR3 protein: CASRSGASGNTIYF
J gene: TRBJ2-7; D gene: NA; V gene: TRBV6-5; clone size: NA; CDR3 DNA: TGTGCCAGCAGGTCGACTATTGGGGAGCAGTACTTC; CDR3 protein: CASRSTIGEQYF
J gene: TRBJ1-1; D gene: NA; V gene: TRBV4-3; clone size: NA; CDR3 DNA: TGCGCCAGCAGCCCCGTTGGGTTTTCAGGGAGTTTTGCTTTCTTT; CDR3 protein: CASSPVGFSGSFAFF
J gene: TRBJ1-6; D gene: NA; V gene: TRBV21-1; clone size: NA; CDR3 DNA: TGTGCCAGCAGCTTACGACAGGGTAGGCTAATTGGTTCACCCCTCCACTTT; CDR3 protein: CASSLRQGRLIGSPLHF
J gene: TRBJ1-2; D gene: NA; V gene: TRBV30; clone size: NA; CDR3 DNA: TGTGCCTGGAGTGCCTCCGGGGATGGCTACACCTTC; CDR3 protein: CAWSASGDGYTF
J gene: TRBJ2-1; D gene: NA; V gene: TRBV9; clone size: NA; CDR3 DNA: TGTGCCAGCAGCGTAGGTCGGGTCTCCTACAATGAGCAGTTCTTC; CDR3 protein: CASSVGRVSYNEQFF
J gene: TRBJ1-3; D gene: NA; V gene: TRBV15; clone size: few; CDR3 DNA: TGTGCCACCAGCAGAGATAAAGTCTACGGAAACACCATATATTTT; CDR3 protein: CATSRDKVYGNTIYF
J gene: TRBJ1-1; D gene: NA; V gene: TRBV5-4; clone size: NA; CDR3 DNA: TGTGCCAGCAGGACAGGACAAGGGACTGAAGCTTTCTTT; CDR3 protein: CASRTGQGTEAFF
J gene: TRBJ2-1; D gene: TRBD2; V gene: TRBV18; clone size: once; CDR3 DNA: TGTGCCAGCTCACTAATCGACTGGCGGGGGGGCGGTGAGCAGTTCTTC; CDR3 protein: CASSLIDWRGGGEQFF
J gene: TRBJ1-1; D gene: NA; V gene: TRBV7-2; clone size: NA; CDR3 DNA: TGTGCCAGCAGCTGGCAGGGGATGAACACTGAAGCTTTCTTT; CDR3 protein: CASSWQGMNTEAFF
J gene: TRBJ1-2; D gene: NA; V gene: TRBV28; clone size: NA; CDR3 DNA: TGTGCCAGCAGTTTCGTCGGCAGGGGCTATGGCTACACCTTC; CDR3 protein: CASSFVGRGYGYTF
J gene: TRBJ2-3; D gene: NA; V gene: TRBV18; clone size: NA; CDR3 DNA: TGTGCCAGCTCACCCAGACATAACACAGATACGCAGTATTTT; CDR3 protein: CASSPRHNTDTQYF
J gene: TRBJ1-5; D gene: NA; V gene: TRBV19; clone size: NA; CDR3 DNA: TGTGCCAGTAGTGCCCGGCATCAGCCCCAGCATTTT; CDR3 protein: CASSARHQPQHF
J gene: TRBJ2-1; D gene: TRBD1; V gene: TRBV6-5; clone size: NA; CDR3 DNA: TGTGCCAGCAGTCTAGACAGGGGCTCCTACAATGAGCAGTTCTTC; CDR3 protein: CASSLDRGSYNEQFF
J gene: TRBJ1-1; D gene: NA; V gene: TRBV10-3; clone size: NA; CDR3 DNA: TGTGCCATCAGTGGCGCGGGGGGTGGCACTGAAGCTTTCTTT; CDR3 protein: CAISGAGGGTEAFF